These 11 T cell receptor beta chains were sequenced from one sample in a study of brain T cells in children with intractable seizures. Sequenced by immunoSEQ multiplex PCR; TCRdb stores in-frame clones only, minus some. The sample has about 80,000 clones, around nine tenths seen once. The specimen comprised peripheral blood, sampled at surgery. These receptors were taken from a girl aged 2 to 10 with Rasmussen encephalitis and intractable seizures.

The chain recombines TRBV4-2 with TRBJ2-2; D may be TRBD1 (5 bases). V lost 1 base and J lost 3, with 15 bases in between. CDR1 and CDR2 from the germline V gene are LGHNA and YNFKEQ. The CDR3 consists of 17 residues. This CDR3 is CASSQGTWHEDTGELFF. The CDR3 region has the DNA TGTGCCAGCAGCCAAGGGACATGGCACGAAGACACCGGGGAGCTGTTTTTT.

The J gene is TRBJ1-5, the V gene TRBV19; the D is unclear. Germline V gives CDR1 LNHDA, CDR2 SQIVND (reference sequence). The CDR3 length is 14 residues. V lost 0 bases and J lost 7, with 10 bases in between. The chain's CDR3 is CASSIDPWSQPQHF. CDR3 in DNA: TGTGCCAGTAGTATAGATCCCTGGAGCCAGCCCCAGCATTTT.

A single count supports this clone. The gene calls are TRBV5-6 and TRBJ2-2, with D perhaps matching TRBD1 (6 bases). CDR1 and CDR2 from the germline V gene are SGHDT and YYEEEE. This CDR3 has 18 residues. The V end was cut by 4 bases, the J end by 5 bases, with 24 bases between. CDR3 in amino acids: CASSPQAMGAKLTGELFF. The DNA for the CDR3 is TGTGCCAGCAGCCCACAAGCTATGGGGGCCAAATTAACCGGGGAGCTGTTTTTT.

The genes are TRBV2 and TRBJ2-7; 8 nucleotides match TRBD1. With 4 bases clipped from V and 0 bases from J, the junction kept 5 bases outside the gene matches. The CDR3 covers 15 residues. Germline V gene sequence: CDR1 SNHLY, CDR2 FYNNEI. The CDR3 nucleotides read TGTGCCAGCAGTGCGGAGGGACAGGCCTCCTACGAGCAGTACTTC. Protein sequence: CASSAEGQASYEQYF.

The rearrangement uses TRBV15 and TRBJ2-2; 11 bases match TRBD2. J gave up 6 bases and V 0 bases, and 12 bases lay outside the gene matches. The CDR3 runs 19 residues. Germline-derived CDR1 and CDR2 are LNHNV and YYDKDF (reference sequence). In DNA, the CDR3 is TGTGCCACCAGCAGAGACTTACTAGCGGGAGTGGGTGGGTCCGGGGAGCTGTTTTTT. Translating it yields CATSRDLLAGVGGSGELFF.

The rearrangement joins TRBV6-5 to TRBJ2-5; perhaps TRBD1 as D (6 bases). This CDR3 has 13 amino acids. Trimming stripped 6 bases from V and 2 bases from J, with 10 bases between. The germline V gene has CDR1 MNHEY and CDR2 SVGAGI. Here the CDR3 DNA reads TGTGCCAGCAGCACAGGGCTTCAAGAGACCCAGTACTTC. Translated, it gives CASSTGLQETQYF.

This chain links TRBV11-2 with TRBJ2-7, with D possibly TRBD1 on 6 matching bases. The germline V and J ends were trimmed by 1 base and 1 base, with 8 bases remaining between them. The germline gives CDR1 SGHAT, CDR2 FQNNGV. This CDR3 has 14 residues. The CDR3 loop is CASSLATGSYEQYF. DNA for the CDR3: TGTGCCAGCAGCTTAGCGACAGGTTCCTACGAGCAGTACTTC.

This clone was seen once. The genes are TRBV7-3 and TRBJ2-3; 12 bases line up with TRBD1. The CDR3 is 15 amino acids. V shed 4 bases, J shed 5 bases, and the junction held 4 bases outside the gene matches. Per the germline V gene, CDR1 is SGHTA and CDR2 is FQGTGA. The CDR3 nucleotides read TGTGCCAGCAGCTCGGGACAGGGGGCGGGAGATACGCAGTATTTT. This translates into CASSSGQGAGDTQYF.

CDR3 DNA sequence: TGTGCCAGCAGCTTCGCTGGGTTCTACGAGCAGTACTTC. Encoded protein: CASSFAGFYEQYF. V usage is TRBV7-9 and J usage is TRBJ2-7; no clear D. Trimming pared 3 bases from V and 3 bases from J, leaving 9 bases between. There are 13 residues in the CDR3. The germline V gene has CDR1 SEHNR and CDR2 FQNEAQ (reference sequence).

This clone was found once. The CDR3 DNA sequence: TGTGCCATCAGTGATCTAGCGGGGGGGCGCTGGTCCTACAATGAGCAGTTCTTC. Protein sequence: CAISDLAGGRWSYNEQFF. The chain has TRBV10-3 and TRBJ2-1, with 12 bases matching TRBD2. CDR3 length: 18 residues. V lost 3 bases, J lost 1 base, and 7 bases stayed unmatched. Germline-derived CDR1 and CDR2 are ENHRY and SYGVKD.

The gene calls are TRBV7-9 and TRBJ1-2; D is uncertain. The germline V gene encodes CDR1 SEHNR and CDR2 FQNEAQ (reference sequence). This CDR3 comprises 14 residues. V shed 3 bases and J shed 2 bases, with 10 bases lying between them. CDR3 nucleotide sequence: TGTGCCAGCAGCTTTAATACGGCAAACTATGGCTACACCTTC. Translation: CASSFNTANYGYTF.